This T cell receptor (beta chain) was sequenced for a study of Ad26.COV2.S vaccination and SARS-CoV-2 variants. About this clone itself: Its antigen is still unknown.

Trimming left V 5 bases short and J 3 bases short, with 20 bases between. CDR1 is SGHVS, CDR2 FNYEAQ, per germline. The CDR3 spans 16 residues. Clones were read by immunoSEQ multiplex PCR, and TCRdb kept only the in-frame ones, dropping some. The repertoire holds about 420,000 clones, with approximately 90% as singletons. Study-wide results and limits: CD8+ and CD4+ T cells specific for spike reportedly responded with substantial breadth after vaccination.

The treatment: around 19 received Ad26.COV2.S at low or high dose, single or two shots; several received placebo; per-sample allocation not given. Following the first vaccine or placebo injection, samples were taken on day 63. This chain connects TRBV7-6 to TRBJ2-7, with a tentative D call TRBD2 (6 bases). This material consisted of peripheral blood, taken in a trial of Ad26.COV2.S vaccine versus placebo. This clonotype originated in a person between 18 and 65 years old who received the Ad26.COV2.S COVID-19 vaccine or a placebo. The CDR3: CASSPPGSREIYEQYF. CDR3 DNA sequence: TGTGCCAGCAGCCCCCCCGGGAGCAGGGAGATCTACGAGCAGTACTTC.